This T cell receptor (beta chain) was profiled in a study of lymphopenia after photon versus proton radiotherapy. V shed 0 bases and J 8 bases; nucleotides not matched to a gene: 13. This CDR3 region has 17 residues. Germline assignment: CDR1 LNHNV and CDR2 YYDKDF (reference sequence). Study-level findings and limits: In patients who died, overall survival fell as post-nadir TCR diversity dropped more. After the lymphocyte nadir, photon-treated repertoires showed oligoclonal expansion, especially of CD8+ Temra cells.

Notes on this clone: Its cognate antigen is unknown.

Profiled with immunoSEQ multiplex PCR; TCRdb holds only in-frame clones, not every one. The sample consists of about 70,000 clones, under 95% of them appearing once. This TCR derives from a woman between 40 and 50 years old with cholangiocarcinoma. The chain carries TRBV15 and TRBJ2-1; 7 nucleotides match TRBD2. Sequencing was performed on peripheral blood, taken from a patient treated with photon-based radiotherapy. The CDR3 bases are TGTGCCACCAGCAGAGATCGCGGGGGAAGAGGAATCCATGAGCAGTTCTTC. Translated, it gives CATSRDRGGRGIHEQFF.